Following are 21 T cell receptor beta chains from one sample sequenced in a study of Graves' ophthalmopathy and Graves' hyperthyroidism. Using RNA transcripts, the TCR beta CDR3 regions were amplified. RT-PCR in the first round used HTBI primers; a second-round multiplex PCR followed. TCRdb reanalysed the multiplex PCR reads using MiXCR and keeps one entry per CDR3 protein. Of roughly 610,000 distinct CDR3 sequences in the sample, 20% to 25% were seen once. The sample consisted of peripheral blood. Receptors originate from a woman aged 18-29 years with stable Graves' hyperthyroidism. Some clones in this sample may be carry-over from other donors' samples.

Concerning this clonotype: The junction departs from the called germline gene at one end, perhaps through a read error. CDR3 DNA sequence: TGTGCCAGCAGGTACTCTTGGACCGCTGAAGCTTTCTTT. Protein product: CASRYSWTAEAFF. The chain uses TRBV6-5 and TRBJ1-1; D is unresolved. This CDR3 is 13 amino acids long. Per the germline V gene, CDR1 is MNHEY and CDR2 is SVGAGI.

The genes are TRBV30 and TRBJ2-7; D is unresolved. Trimming stripped 0 bases from V and 3 bases from J, with 6 bases between. This CDR3 has 12 amino acids. The germline V gene has CDR1 GTSNPN and CDR2 SVGIG (reference sequence). In DNA, the CDR3 is TGTGCCTGGAGTGTCACTTACTACGAGCAGTACTTC. This gives the protein CAWSVTYYEQYF.

This clonotype has only one observation. V and J are TRBV6-2 or TRBV6-3 and TRBJ1-2; 10 bases fit TRBD1. This CDR3 is built from 20 residues. Trimming at V came to 3 bases and at J to 8 bases, leaving 24 bases not matched to a gene. Germline V gene data show CDR1 as MNHEY and CDR2 as SVGEGT. Here the CDR3 DNA reads TGTGCCAGCAGTTATACGCACTACCGGGACAGGGGAACTCCTTTGATGGGCTACACCTTC. Protein sequence: CASSYTHYRDRGTPLMGYTF.

This clonotype was picked up a small number of times. This chain uses TRBV3-1 with TRBJ1-3, with D perhaps TRBD1 (5 bases). Germline assignment: CDR1 LGHDT and CDR2 YNNKEL (reference sequence). CDR3 size: 15 residues. V lost 4 bases, J lost 2 bases, and 12 bases lay in between. DNA of the CDR3: TGTGCCAGCAGCCGAACCAGGGAGACTGGAAACACCATATATTTT. Encoded protein: CASSRTRETGNTIYF.

There are many counts of this clonotype. V is TRBV7-6 and J is TRBJ2-6, with TRBD1 identical over 10 bases. V shed 3 bases and J 0 bases; nucleotides not matched to a gene: 2. Germline lookup yields CDR1 SGHVS and CDR2 FNYEAQ. The CDR3 extends over 17 amino acids. The CDR3 spells CASSFRDRGSGANVLTF. For the CDR3, the DNA is TGTGCCAGCAGCTTCCGGGACAGGGGCTCTGGGGCCAACGTCCTGACTTTC.

The V call is TRBV6-2 or TRBV6-3, the J call TRBJ2-7; unclear D gene. Trimming cost V 4 bases and J 2 bases, with 12 bases left between them. From germline, CDR1 is MNHEY and CDR2 SVGEGT. There are 14 residues in the CDR3. The CDR3 nucleotides read TGTGCCAGCAGTTCGATTCAGAAAACCTACGAGCAGTACTTC. Residues: CASSSIQKTYEQYF.

At least ten counts were recorded for this clonotype. The chain recombines TRBV7-2 with TRBJ1-2; no clear D gene. This CDR3 is built from 15 residues. V lost 0 bases to trimming and J lost 0 bases, with 8 bases between them. Germline lookup yields CDR1 SGHTA and CDR2 FQGNSA. CDR3 protein: CASSLAMGANYGYTF. DNA of the CDR3: TGTGCCAGCAGCTTAGCGATGGGAGCTAACTATGGCTACACCTTC.

This rearrangement joins TRBV19 to TRBJ2-7, with 7 bases that match TRBD1. This CDR3 contains 14 residues. Germline CDR1 is LNHDA and CDR2 is SQIVND (reference sequence). The ends lost 1 base at V and 3 bases at J; junction bases unmatched: 3. CDR3 nucleotides: TGTGCCAGTAGTATAGGACAGGGCCTCTACGAGCAGTACTTC. Its translation: CASSIGQGLYEQYF.

CDR3 in DNA: TGTGCCAGCAGCCAAGCCACAGGGTTGTACGAGCAGTACTTC. This sequence encodes CASSQATGLYEQYF. This rearrangement joins TRBV4-2 to TRBJ2-7; the D gene is possibly TRBD1 (6 bases). The CDR3 totals 14 residues. The V gene's germline CDR1 is LGHNA and CDR2 YNFKEQ. Trimming took 1 base from V and 4 from J, leaving 11 bases between them.

The V gene is TRBV5-1, the J gene TRBJ2-5; 7 bases match TRBD2. Losses at the gene ends were 2 bases for V and 2 bases for J; bases not matched to a gene: 9. CDR3 length: 16 residues. Per germline, CDR1 SGHRS and CDR2 YFSETQ. In nucleotides, the CDR3 is TGCGCCAGCAGCTTTTCCGTAGCGGGCCAACAAGAGACCCAGTACTTC. Translated: CASSFSVAGQQETQYF.

In its sample, this clonotype was seen many times. The V gene is TRBV19, the J gene TRBJ1-2, with 9 nucleotides matching TRBD1. The CDR3 consists of 12 residues. CDR1 is LNHDA and CDR2 is SQIVND in the germline V gene (reference sequence). V was clipped by 9 bases and J by 5 bases; unmatched bases: 4. The CDR3 region is CASDDRGYGYTF. Here the CDR3 DNA reads TGTGCCAGCGACGACAGGGGGTATGGCTACACCTTC.

On this clonotype itself: Given a much more abundant clone one base away, this may be a read error. J is TRBJ2-7 and V is TRBV7-9; D uncertain. V was shortened by 1 base and J by 3 bases, with 13 bases between the two germline ends. CDR3 length: 15 amino acids. The germline gives CDR1 SEHNR, CDR2 FQNEAQ (reference sequence). In nucleotides, the CDR3 is TGTGCCAGCAGCTTAGAGCGAGTGGGTCGCTACGAGCAGTACTTC. As protein: CASSLERVGRYEQYF.

This clonotype has at least ten counts. The chain links TRBV6-1 to TRBJ2-5, with 12 bases matching TRBD2. CDR3 length: 15 residues. The V and J ends lost 2 bases and 2 bases, in that order; junction bases with no gene match: 0. CDR1 and CDR2 (germline): MNHNS, SASEGT. The CDR3 sequence: CASSELAGGQETQYF. CDR3 DNA: TGTGCCAGCAGTGAACTAGCGGGAGGGCAAGAGACCCAGTACTTC.

The rearrangement uses TRBV28 and TRBJ2-5; D is uncertain. Germline V lookup: CDR1 MDHEN, CDR2 SYDVKM. Trimming shortened V by 3 bases and J by 5 bases, and 10 bases separated the two germline ends. The CDR3 has 13 amino acids. The CDR3 loop is CASSFSPGETQYF. DNA for the CDR3: TGTGCCAGCAGTTTTTCCCCCGGGGAGACCCAGTACTTC.

V usage is TRBV20-1 and J usage is TRBJ1-6, with 8 nucleotides matching TRBD1. V dropped 2 bases and J dropped 9; count of bases not matched to a gene: 12. The CDR3 is made up of 16 amino acids. Germline V CDR1 and CDR2: DFQATT, SNEGSKA (reference sequence). The CDR3 nucleotides are TGCAGTGCTAGAATGACAGGGGCAGTTTTTACTTCACCCCTCCACTTT. Its translation is CSARMTGAVFTSPLHF.

This clonotype turned up a few times. The V call is TRBV12-5, the J call TRBJ1-2; D remains unclear. V was pared by 2 bases and J by 9 bases, with 16 bases between. Germline V lookup: CDR1 LGHNT, CDR2 FRNRAP. The CDR3 has 14 amino acids. Here the CDR3 reads CASGLPAGLKSYTF. For the CDR3, the DNA is TGTGCTAGTGGTTTGCCAGCGGGGTTGAAGAGCTACACCTTC.

This clonotype was recorded many times. The chain employs TRBV7-2 and TRBJ1-1; D might be TRBD1 (5 bases). CDR1 and CDR2 (germline): SGHTA, FQGNSA. Trimming took 7 bases from V and 4 from J, leaving 13 bases between them. The CDR3 has 13 amino acids. CDR3 bases: TGTGCCAGCACCACGCAGGGAGGCACTGAAGCTTTCTTT. Protein product: CASTTQGGTEAFF.

This clonotype was seen more than once but under ten times. The J gene is TRBJ2-4, the V gene TRBV3-1; D is possibly TRBD1 (8 bases). The CDR3 loop spans 14 amino acids. V was pared by 3 bases and J by 6 bases, with 12 bases between. CDR1 and CDR2 from the germline V gene are LGHDT and YNNKEL (reference sequence). This chain's CDR3 is CASSQYRGGNIQYF. CDR3 in DNA: TGTGCCAGCAGCCAGTACAGGGGGGGAAACATTCAGTACTTC.

V and J are TRBV7-8 and TRBJ2-5; possibly TRBD2 for D (6 bases). Germline V gives CDR1 SGHVS, CDR2 FQNEAQ. The CDR3 has 14 amino acids. Trimming took off 5 bases at V and 7 bases at J, with 17 bases between the two ends. The CDR3 loop is CASSPRRAAGTQYF. The CDR3 nucleotides read TGTGCCAGCAGCCCGCGGAGGGCGGCCGGGACCCAGTACTTC.

A remark on this clonotype: Being one base from a much bigger clone, this may be a read error. The chain joins TRBV12-3 or TRBV12-4 to TRBJ2-2, with 7 bases identical to TRBD2. The length of the CDR3 is 14 residues. In DNA form, the CDR3 reads TGTGCCAGCAGTTTAGCCGGGAGGACCGGGGAGATGTTTTTT. Translating it yields CASSLAGRTGEMFF.

This clonotype showed up just a few times. The chain employs TRBV6-5 and TRBJ1-6; D is ambiguous. In germline, CDR1 is MNHEY, CDR2 SVGAGI. V was trimmed by 6 bases and J by 6 bases, leaving 9 bases between them. The CDR3 runs to 13 residues. The CDR3 loop reads CASRPPVNSPLHF. The CDR3 DNA reads TGTGCCAGCAGGCCACCCGTTAATTCACCCCTCCACTTT.